The rows below give T cell receptor beta chains drawn from one sample of a study of cytomegalovirus exposure and HLA in healthy donors. TCRdb's copy holds only in-frame clones and misses some; the assay was immunoSEQ multiplex PCR. The sample holds about 160,000 clones; around 79% are singletons and the top ten take about 2%. The sequencing sample was made of PBMCs. These receptors were taken from a man in his forties or fifties in good health and CMV-seronegative. Both conserved end residues are part of each CDR3. The order of the fields is V gene, CDR3 protein.

>TRBV5-1
CASSFVPSGELFF
>TRBV5-8
CASSRVPGGTEAFF
>TRBV4-2
CASSQEVGGVEAFF
>TRBV7-9
CASSLAQGLAGGREQFF
>TRBV9
CASSVGISGYNEQFF
>TRBV12-5
CASGIGPTNYGYTF
>TRBV4-1
CASSPVILFVGVAPGELFF
>TRBV7-2
CASSLARGTSWRSSYNEQFF
>TRBV5-6
CASSLQGSSYEQYF
>TRBV29-1
CSVGGAAGVPTGELFF
>TRBV19
CASFQGAGSRAFF
>TRBV5-1
CASSLEGGSTNEKLFF
>TRBV10-3
CAISLVPGLAEETQYF
>TRBV4-1
CASSQAPGGTSFYNEQFF
>TRBV2
CASGETSGRTDTQYF
>TRBV7-6
CASSPWVAENQETQYF
>TRBV2
CASSGTGRTSGELFF
>TRBV14
CASSQDSGRVYGYTF
>TRBV6-5
CASSIAGGYYNEQFF
>TRBV29-1
CSVQRGNEQFF
>TRBV9
CASSVTTGQQSSYNEQFF
>TRBV15
CATSRDRYNSPLHF
>TRBV29-1
CSVEGGIRGTGELFF
>TRBV28
CASSPVLAGGSDTQYF
>TRBV6-5
CASSPGTPNEQFF
>TRBV28
CASSPSREQYF
>TRBV7-8
CASSFREKYNEQFF
>TRBV6-4
CASSRVAGFEQFF
>TRBV18
CASSPRGGEEKLFF
>TRBV5-1
CASSFGQGGENEQFF
>TRBV5-5
CASNLREETQYF
>TRBV5-1
CASSFRDRDEKLFF
>TRBV4-3
CASSQEGWGHEKLFF
>TRBV29-1
CSDLDREGYGYTF
>TRBV7-2
CASSRRGGTYNEQFF
>TRBV5-4
CASSGGTGIDEQYF
>TRBV19
CASTKPGQGAGGYTF
>TRBV19
CASSVAGQGSYEQYF
>TRBV7-9
CASSPGGQQIYGYTF
>TRBV7-9
CASSLEVGHYNEQFF
>TRBV6-4
CASSEQGLAGTDTQYF
>TRBV4-2
CASSQGGTRQEQFF
>TRBV27
CASSLYYGAGETQYF
>TRBV14
CASSQDRYETQYF
>TRBV19
CASSTHYRGKGYTF
>TRBV4-3
CASSQESRGFLNEQFF
>TRBV18
CASSATSGIDTQYF
>TRBV4-2
CASGPVRGEQYF